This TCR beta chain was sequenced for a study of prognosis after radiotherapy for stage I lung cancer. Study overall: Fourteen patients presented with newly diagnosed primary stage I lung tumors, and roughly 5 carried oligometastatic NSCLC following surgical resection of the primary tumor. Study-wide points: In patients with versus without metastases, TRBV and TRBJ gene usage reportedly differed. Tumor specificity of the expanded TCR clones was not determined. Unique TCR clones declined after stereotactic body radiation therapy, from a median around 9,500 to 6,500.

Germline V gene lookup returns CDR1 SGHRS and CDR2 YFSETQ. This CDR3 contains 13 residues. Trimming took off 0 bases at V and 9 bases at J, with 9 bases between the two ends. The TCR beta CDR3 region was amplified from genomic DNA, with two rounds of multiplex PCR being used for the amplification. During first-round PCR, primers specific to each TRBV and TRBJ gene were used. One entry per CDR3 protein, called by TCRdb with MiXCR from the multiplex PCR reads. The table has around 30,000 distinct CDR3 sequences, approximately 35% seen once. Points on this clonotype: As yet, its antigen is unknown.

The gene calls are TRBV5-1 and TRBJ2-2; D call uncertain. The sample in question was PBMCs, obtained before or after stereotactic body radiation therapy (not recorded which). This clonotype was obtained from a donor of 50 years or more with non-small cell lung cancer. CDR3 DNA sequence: TGCGCCAGCAGCTTGGCGGCCCCCCGGGAGCTGTTTTTT. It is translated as CASSLAAPRELFF.